Listed here are 23 T cell receptor beta chains from one sample, sequenced in a study of STAT3 mutations in large granular lymphocyte leukemia. Data came from immunoSEQ multiplex PCR; TCRdb stores just in-frame clones and leaves some out. The data hold roughly 38,000 clones, with about 88% observed a single time. The antigens of these receptors remain unknown. Study observations and caveats: Every T-cell large granular lymphocyte leukemia patient had at least one immunodominant TCR beta clonotype.

Specimen: PBMCs. Receptors were obtained from a human donor with T large granular lymphocyte leukemia. Some clones in this sample may be carry-over from other donors' samples.

This rearrangement joins TRBV2 to TRBJ1-1, with D perhaps TRBD1 (6 bases). The CDR3 totals 12 residues. Germline V CDR1 and CDR2: SNHLY, FYNNEI. Deletions cut 4 bases from V and 9 bases from J, with 12 bases between. The CDR3 here is CASSGFWGQAFF. In DNA, the CDR3 is TGTGCCAGCAGTGGTTTCTGGGGGCAAGCTTTCTTT.

The chain uses TRBV5-4 and TRBJ2-1, with 7 bases fitting TRBD2. CDR1 and CDR2 (germline): SGHNT, YYREEE (reference sequence). CDR3 length: 17 amino acids. Trimming at V came to 0 bases and at J to 0 bases, leaving 6 bases not matched to a gene. The DNA for the CDR3 is TGTGCCAGCAGCTTGGACCTAGCGGTAAGCTCCTACAATGAGCAGTTCTTC. Residues: CASSLDLAVSSYNEQFF.

This clone was picked up one time. The rearrangement uses TRBV5-4 and TRBJ1-2, with a tentative D call TRBD1 (6 bases). This CDR3 contains 12 residues. The germline V gene has CDR1 SGHNT and CDR2 YYREEE (reference sequence). V was pared by 5 bases and J by 7 bases, with 12 bases between. The chain's CDR3 is CASRTGSGGYTF. The CDR3 bases are TGTGCCAGCAGAACAGGGTCGGGTGGCTACACCTTC.

This rearrangement joins TRBV10-3 to TRBJ2-7; no clear D gene. Between the trimmed V and J ends, which lost 3 bases and 0 bases, there was a span of 0 bases. The germline CDR1 and CDR2 sequences are ENHRY and SYGVKD. The CDR3 has 11 residues. Here the CDR3 reads CAISDSYEQYV. CDR3 coding DNA: TGTGCCATCAGTGACTCCTACGAGCAGTACGTC.

This chain connects TRBV2 to TRBJ2-7; D might be TRBD2 (6 bases). Trimming stripped 5 bases from V and 2 bases from J, with 19 bases between. The CDR3 covers 16 residues. Germline-derived CDR1 and CDR2 are SNHLY and FYNNEI. The CDR3 coding sequence is TGTGCCAGCAGTCCCCTCCTGGCGGGGCGAACCTACGAGCAGTACTTC. It codes for CASSPLLAGRTYEQYF.

The V call is TRBV14, the J call TRBJ1-2, with D possibly being TRBD1 (5 bases). The germline V gene encodes CDR1 SGHDN and CDR2 FVKESK. The CDR3 totals 15 residues. The germline V and J ends were trimmed by 1 base and 5 bases, with 14 bases remaining between them. CDR3 region: CASSQVGGKGYGYTF. As DNA, the CDR3 is TGTGCCAGCAGCCAAGTTGGGGGAAAAGGGTATGGCTACACCTTC.

The chain couples TRBV18 to TRBJ1-1; 9 nucleotides line up with TRBD1. Germline CDR1 reads KGHSH; CDR2 reads LQKENI. Trimming cost V 3 bases and J 10 bases; bases outside gene matches: 9. This CDR3 contains 14 residues. For the CDR3, the DNA is TGTGCCAGCTCACCTGGGACAGGGAGAAAGGGAGCTTTCTTT. Its translation: CASSPGTGRKGAFF.

This clone appeared a few times. V gene TRBV18 combines with J gene TRBJ1-1; D gene ambiguous. V was cut by 2 bases and J by 3 bases, with 13 bases left in between. The CDR3 has 15 residues. Germline-derived CDR1 and CDR2 are KGHSH and LQKENI. CDR3 amino acids: CASSPRPHGDTEAFF. The CDR3 bases are TGTGCCAGCTCACCAAGACCACACGGGGACACTGAAGCTTTCTTT.

The CDR3 region is CASSLGYEQYF. In DNA form, the CDR3 reads TGCGCCAGCAGCTTGGGGTACGAGCAGTACTTC. V usage is TRBV5-1 and J usage is TRBJ2-7; no clear D. Trimming left V 0 bases short and J 4 bases short, with 2 bases between. There are 11 residues in the CDR3. Germline V gives CDR1 SGHRS, CDR2 YFSETQ.

The chain employs TRBV6-5 and TRBJ1-2, with 7 bases identical to TRBD1. CDR1 and CDR2 from the germline V gene are MNHEY and SVGAGI. The CDR3 is made up of 15 amino acids. J was trimmed by 8 bases and V by 5 bases; bases with no gene match: 14. The chain's CDR3 is CASSGPWDSSGGYTF. The CDR3, as DNA: TGTGCCAGCAGTGGACCCTGGGACAGCTCAGGCGGCTACACCTTC.

The chain carries TRBV19 and TRBJ1-2; TRBD1 matches at 8 bases. The trim removed 4 bases at V and 8 bases at J, leaving 9 bases unmatched. There are 14 residues in the CDR3. Germline loops: CDR1 LNHDA, CDR2 SQIVND (reference sequence). The CDR3 sequence: CASSSGQGVRGYTF. The CDR3 nucleotides are TGTGCCAGTAGTAGTGGACAGGGTGTGAGGGGCTACACCTTC.

The J gene is TRBJ2-7, the V gene TRBV27; 10 nucleotides match TRBD1. CDR1 MNHEY and CDR2 SMNVEV come from the germline V gene (reference sequence). The V and J ends lost 5 bases and 0 bases, in that order; junction bases with no gene match: 4. There are 15 residues in the CDR3. CDR3 protein: CASSPGQGRSYEQYF. CDR3 nucleotide sequence: TGTGCCAGCAGTCCGGGACAGGGGCGCTCCTACGAGCAGTACTTC.

The chain links TRBV5-4 to TRBJ2-2, with D possibly TRBD1 on 5 matching bases. The length of the CDR3 is 13 residues. The germline gives CDR1 SGHNT, CDR2 YYREEE (reference sequence). Trimming took off 4 bases at V and 6 bases at J, with 10 bases between the two ends. Here the CDR3 reads CASSAAGPGELFF. The DNA of the CDR3 is TGTGCCAGCAGCGCGGCAGGGCCCGGGGAGCTGTTTTTT.

The chain recombines TRBV7-9 with TRBJ2-7, with a possible D match to TRBD2 (7 bases). CDR3 length: 17 residues. Germline V CDR1 and CDR2: SEHNR, FQNEAQ (reference sequence). Trimming cost V 4 bases and J 2 bases, with 21 bases left between them. The CDR3 DNA is TGTGCCAGCAGCTCAACCTCCGGGAGGACAGCAGCCTACGAGCAGTACTTC. Protein sequence: CASSSTSGRTAAYEQYF.

The chain employs TRBV7-9 and TRBJ1-2, with a possible D match to TRBD1 (5 bases). CDR3 size: 14 residues. V gave up 7 bases and J gave up 3 bases, with 15 bases separating them. Germline assignment: CDR1 SEHNR and CDR2 FQNEAQ (reference sequence). The chain's CDR3 is CASTPLGGDYGYTF. CDR3 in DNA: TGTGCCAGCACCCCCTTGGGGGGGGACTATGGCTACACCTTC.

The chain joins TRBV5-1 to TRBJ2-5; 7 nucleotides align to TRBD2. Per germline, CDR1 SGHRS and CDR2 YFSETQ. Trimming removed 4 bases from V and 3 bases from J; junction bases left unmatched: 6. The CDR3 sequence is 14 residues long. CDR3 sequence: CASSEGTTKETQYF. Here the CDR3 DNA reads TGCGCCAGCAGCGAGGGGACTACGAAAGAGACCCAGTACTTC.

The J gene is TRBJ2-3, the V gene TRBV10-3; 8 bases line up with TRBD2. V shed 11 bases, J shed 1 base, and the junction held 5 bases outside the gene matches. This CDR3 region has 13 residues. Germline CDR1 and CDR2: ENHRY and SYGVKD. Here the CDR3 reads CASGRGGTDTQYF. CDR3 sequence (DNA): TGTGCCTCGGGGCGGGGGGGCACAGATACGCAGTATTTT.

The chain combines TRBV5-8 with TRBJ1-1, with a tentative D call TRBD1 (5 bases). There are 15 residues in the CDR3. V lost 4 bases and J 3 bases, leaving 16 bases between the germline ends. The germline V gene encodes CDR1 SGHTS and CDR2 YDEGEE. The CDR3 DNA reads as TGTGCCAGCAGCCCTTCCAGGGAATACGACACTGAAGCTTTCTTT. The encoded protein is CASSPSREYDTEAFF.

This rearrangement joins TRBV9 to TRBJ1-3, with 8 bases fitting TRBD1. V was pared by 4 bases and J by 8 bases, with 8 bases of the junction left unmatched. The CDR3 runs to 14 residues. From germline, CDR1 is SGDLS and CDR2 YYNGEE. CDR3 sequence reads: CASSPRTGQDTIYF. CDR3 in DNA: TGTGCCAGCAGCCCCCGGACAGGGCAGGACACCATATATTTT.

This chain links TRBV5-4 with TRBJ1-2; no clear D. The CDR3 contains 12 residues. V was pared by 4 bases and J by 7 bases, with 11 bases between. CDR1 is SGHNT and CDR2 is YYREEE in the germline V gene (reference sequence). CDR3 coding DNA: TGTGCCAGCAGCCCTCGTGATGGTGGCTACACCTTC. This sequence encodes CASSPRDGGYTF.

The V gene is TRBV7-8, the J gene TRBJ1-1; possibly TRBD1 for D (6 bases). Germline CDR1 is SGHVS and CDR2 is FQNEAQ. Trimming pared 3 bases from V and 5 bases from J, leaving 13 bases between. The CDR3 has 14 residues. CDR3 sequence reads: CASSLRRGMTEAFF. The CDR3 nucleotides read TGTGCCAGCAGCTTGCGCAGGGGTATGACTGAAGCTTTCTTT. Based on the CDR3 plus reference TRBV7-8 and TRBJ1-1, the full variable domain is GAGVSQSPRYKVAKRGQDVALRCDPISGHVSLFWYQQALGQGPEFLTYFQNEAQLDKSGLPSDRFFAERPEGSVSTLKIQRTQQEDSAVYLCASSLRRGMTEAFFGQGTRLTVV.

The chain recombines TRBV2 with TRBJ1-5, with D possibly being TRBD1 (5 bases). The CDR3 sequence is 14 residues long. Germline loops: CDR1 SNHLY, CDR2 FYNNEI. V lost 6 bases, J lost 0 bases, and 9 bases lay in between. Here the CDR3 DNA reads TGTGCCAGCAGAGGAGGGACTAGCAATCAGCCCCAGCATTTT. Protein product: CASRGGTSNQPQHF.

This rearrangement joins TRBV29-1 to TRBJ2-2; no clear D. V was cut by 5 bases and J by 5 bases, with 18 bases left in between. The CDR3 is 15 amino acids. Germline-derived CDR1 and CDR2 are SQVTM and ANQGSEA. The CDR3 is CSVRGGVLGTGELFF. The CDR3 DNA sequence: TGCAGCGTTCGAGGCGGCGTTTTAGGGACCGGGGAGCTGTTTTTT.